This T cell receptor (beta chain) stems from a study of blood T cell repertoires in COVID-19. The wider study: Samples came from the United States, Italy and Spain, spanning acute and convalescent COVID-19. From T cells, B-cell-depleted T cells, or PBMCs came the material, which was cDNA or gDNA.

Clones were read by immunoSEQ multiplex PCR, and TCRdb kept only the in-frame ones, dropping some. The sample lists around 60,000 clones; roughly 90% were seen once. Trimming at V came to 4 bases and at J to 5 bases, leaving 9 bases not matched to a gene. This CDR3 has 15 residues. Germline V lookup: CDR1 SGHRS, CDR2 YFSETQ. The source of this sequence is a man aged 55-75 years with active COVID-19. This sequence joins TRBV5-1 and TRBJ1-1; 9 nucleotides match TRBD1. Sequencing input: peripheral blood. CDR3 DNA sequence: TGCGCCAGCAGCCCCTTAGGGACAGGGAAAACTGAAGCTTTCTTT. It translates to CASSPLGTGKTEAFF.